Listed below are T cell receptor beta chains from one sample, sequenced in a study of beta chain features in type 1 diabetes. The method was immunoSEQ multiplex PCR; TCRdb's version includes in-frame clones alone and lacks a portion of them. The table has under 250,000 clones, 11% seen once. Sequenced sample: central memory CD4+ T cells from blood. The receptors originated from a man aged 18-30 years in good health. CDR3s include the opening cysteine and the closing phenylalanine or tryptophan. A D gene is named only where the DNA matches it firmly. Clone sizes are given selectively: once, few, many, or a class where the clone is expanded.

CDR3 DNA: TGTGCCAGCAGCCACGGACAGGGCGGAGATACGCAGTATTTT
CDR3 protein: CASSHGQGGDTQYF
V gene: TRBV5-6
J gene: TRBJ2-3
clone size: .
D gene: TRBD1

CDR3 DNA: TGTGCCAGTAGTATTAAGAGAGGGGGCGCGGGACCCCGGCACCGGGAGACCCAGTACTTC
CDR3 protein: CASSIKRGGAGPRHRETQYF
V gene: TRBV19
J gene: TRBJ2-5
clone size: once
D gene: .

CDR3 DNA: TGTGCCTGGGGTAGACTAGCGGGAGGAACAGATACGCAGTATTTT
CDR3 protein: CAWGRLAGGTDTQYF
V gene: TRBV30
J gene: TRBJ2-3
clone size: .
D gene: TRBD2

CDR3 DNA: TGTGCCAGTAGTACCCAAACGGGGGGGCTCTACGAGCAGTACTTC
CDR3 protein: CASSTQTGGLYEQYF
V gene: TRBV19
J gene: TRBJ2-7
clone size: few
D gene: TRBD2

CDR3 DNA: TGTGCCAGCTCCCAAGGTCCAGATACGCAGTATTTT
CDR3 protein: CASSQGPDTQYF
V gene: TRBV9
J gene: TRBJ2-3
clone size: .
D gene: .

CDR3 DNA: TGTGCCTGGAGAGGGGACAGGAGAGATACGCAGTATTTT
CDR3 protein: CAWRGDRRDTQYF
V gene: TRBV30
J gene: TRBJ2-3
clone size: .
D gene: TRBD1

CDR3 DNA: TGTGCCAGCAGCTTTACAGGGTTGGAGACCCAGTACTTC
CDR3 protein: CASSFTGLETQYF
V gene: TRBV7-9
J gene: TRBJ2-5
clone size: few
D gene: .

CDR3 DNA: TGTGCCAGCAGCCCGGACAGGGCCCGTGGTAATGAGCAGTTCTTC
CDR3 protein: CASSPDRARGNEQFF
V gene: TRBV5-4
J gene: TRBJ2-1
clone size: few
D gene: TRBD1

CDR3 DNA: TGTGCCAGCAGACCGCAGGGGATGGGCACTGAAGCTTTCTTT
CDR3 protein: CASRPQGMGTEAFF
V gene: TRBV6-6
J gene: TRBJ1-1
clone size: few
D gene: .

CDR3 DNA: TGCGCCAGCAGCAGAGGGACAGGCGAAATGAACACTGAAGCTTTCTTT
CDR3 protein: CASSRGTGEMNTEAFF
V gene: TRBV5-1
J gene: TRBJ1-1
clone size: .
D gene: TRBD1

CDR3 DNA: TGTGCCAGCTCGCCGACAGGGAGTCAAACCGGGGAGCTGTTTTTT
CDR3 protein: CASSPTGSQTGELFF
V gene: TRBV18
J gene: TRBJ2-2
clone size: once
D gene: TRBD1

CDR3 DNA: TGTGCCAGCAGCGCGGGACAGGGTAACGCGCAGTTCTTC
CDR3 protein: CASSAGQGNAQFF
V gene: TRBV9
J gene: TRBJ2-1
clone size: few
D gene: TRBD1

CDR3 DNA: TGTGCCAGCAGCCGACAGACTACTTTATACGAGCAGTACTTC
CDR3 protein: CASSRQTTLYEQYF
V gene: TRBV7-2
J gene: TRBJ2-7
clone size: .
D gene: .

CDR3 DNA: TGTGCCAGCAGCGTAAGACAGGGGGCGCAGCAGTACTTC
CDR3 protein: CASSVRQGAQQYF
V gene: TRBV7-9
J gene: TRBJ2-7
clone size: .
D gene: TRBD1

CDR3 DNA: TGTGCCAGCAGCCAAGGGAGATCGACCTACAATGAGCAGTTCTTC
CDR3 protein: CASSQGRSTYNEQFF
V gene: TRBV4-2
J gene: TRBJ2-1
clone size: few
D gene: .

CDR3 DNA: TGCGCCAGCAGCTTGGAACAGGGCCACAACGAGCAGTACTTC
CDR3 protein: CASSLEQGHNEQYF
V gene: TRBV5-1
J gene: TRBJ2-7
clone size: .
D gene: .